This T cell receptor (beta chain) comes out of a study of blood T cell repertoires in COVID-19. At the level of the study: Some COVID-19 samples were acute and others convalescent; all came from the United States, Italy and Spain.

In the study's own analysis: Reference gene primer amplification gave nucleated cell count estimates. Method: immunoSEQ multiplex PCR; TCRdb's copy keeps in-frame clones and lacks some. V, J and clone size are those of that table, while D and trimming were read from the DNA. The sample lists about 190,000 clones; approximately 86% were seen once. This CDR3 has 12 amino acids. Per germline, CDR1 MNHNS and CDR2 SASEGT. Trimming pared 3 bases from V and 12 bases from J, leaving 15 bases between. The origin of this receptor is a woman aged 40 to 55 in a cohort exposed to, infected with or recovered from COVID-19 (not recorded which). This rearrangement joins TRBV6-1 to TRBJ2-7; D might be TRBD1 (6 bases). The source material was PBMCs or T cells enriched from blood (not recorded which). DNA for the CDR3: TGTGCCAGCAGTGAGGACAGCCTAGCTCGGTACTTC. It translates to CASSEDSLARYF.